Listed below are T cell receptor beta chains from one sample, sequenced in a study of blood T cell repertoires in COVID-19. Generated by immunoSEQ multiplex PCR, the TCRdb table keeps only in-frame clones and is missing some. The sample includes 300,000 to 400,000 clones, roughly 90% of them seen just once. Sequencing was carried out using peripheral blood. These receptors were taken from a man aged 30-40 years with COVID-19, enrolled during active disease. Each CDR3 is given with its conserved first and last residue. Each record gives: V gene, D gene, J gene, clone size, CDR3 protein, CDR3 DNA. The D gene is left open where the match is weak. Size values are once, few and many counts, or a class for expanded clones, and some rows have none.

v_call: TRBV5-6; d_call: NA; j_call: TRBJ2-7; clone_size: NA; cdr3_aa: CASSFGGDYEQYF; cdr3_nt: TGTGCCAGCAGCTTTGGAGGGGACTACGAGCAGTACTTC
v_call: TRBV6-5; d_call: NA; j_call: TRBJ2-7; clone_size: NA; cdr3_aa: CASSYRPGGAYEQYF; cdr3_nt: TGTGCCAGCAGTTATCGTCCGGGGGGCGCCTACGAGCAGTACTTC
v_call: TRBV27; d_call: TRBD1; j_call: TRBJ2-7; clone_size: NA; cdr3_aa: CASSKLVTGQGAIEQYF; cdr3_nt: TGTGCCAGCAGTAAGTTAGTCACGGGACAGGGGGCGATCGAGCAGTACTTC
v_call: TRBV27; d_call: NA; j_call: TRBJ2-5; clone_size: NA; cdr3_aa: CASTFLTVTGLPAQETQYF; cdr3_nt: TGTGCCAGCACTTTTCTGACTGTAACGGGACTCCCTGCTCAAGAGACCCAGTACTTC
v_call: TRBV19; d_call: NA; j_call: TRBJ2-7; clone_size: NA; cdr3_aa: CASSISRDLFHEQYF; cdr3_nt: TGTGCCAGTAGTATCTCCCGGGACTTATTCCACGAGCAGTACTTC
v_call: TRBV3-1/TRBV3-2; d_call: NA; j_call: TRBJ1-2; clone_size: many; cdr3_aa: CASSHRTAFNYGYTF; cdr3_nt: TGTGCCAGCAGCCATAGGACAGCTTTTAACTATGGCTACACCTTC
v_call: TRBV6-5; d_call: TRBD1; j_call: TRBJ2-7; clone_size: NA; cdr3_aa: CASSFSRGLLEQYF; cdr3_nt: TGTGCCAGCAGTTTTTCCAGGGGGCTTTTAGAGCAGTACTTC
v_call: TRBV7-8; d_call: NA; j_call: TRBJ1-1; clone_size: NA; cdr3_aa: CASSLVPGVNTEAFF; cdr3_nt: TGTGCCAGCAGCTTAGTTCCAGGGGTGAACACTGAAGCTTTCTTT
v_call: TRBV18; d_call: TRBD1; j_call: TRBJ1-1; clone_size: once; cdr3_aa: CASSPNRGPDTEAFF; cdr3_nt: TGTGCCAGCTCACCTAACAGGGGGCCGGACACTGAAGCTTTCTTT
v_call: TRBV7-3; d_call: TRBD1; j_call: TRBJ1-6; clone_size: NA; cdr3_aa: CASSLLGQNNSPLHF; cdr3_nt: TGTGCCAGCAGCTTATTGGGACAGAATAATTCACCCCTCCACTTT
v_call: TRBV20-1; d_call: TRBD1; j_call: TRBJ1-2; clone_size: NA; cdr3_aa: CSASLQGTDYGYTF; cdr3_nt: TGCAGTGCTAGTCTACAGGGGACGGACTATGGCTACACCTTC
v_call: TRBV28; d_call: TRBD1; j_call: TRBJ1-6; clone_size: once; cdr3_aa: CASSPPRGHNSPLHF; cdr3_nt: TGTGCCAGCAGCCCCCCCAGGGGGCATAATTCACCCCTCCACTTT
v_call: TRBV3-1/TRBV3-2; d_call: NA; j_call: TRBJ1-4; clone_size: NA; cdr3_aa: CASSQERREKLFF; cdr3_nt: TGTGCCAGCAGCCAAGAGAGGCGTGAAAAACTGTTTTTT
v_call: TRBV4-2; d_call: NA; j_call: TRBJ2-7; clone_size: NA; cdr3_aa: CASSQEGQSRSYEQYF; cdr3_nt: TGTGCCAGCAGCCAAGAGGGACAATCCCGTTCCTACGAGCAGTACTTC
v_call: TRBV18; d_call: TRBD1; j_call: TRBJ2-7; clone_size: NA; cdr3_aa: CASSTDRVPSYEQYF; cdr3_nt: TGTGCCAGCTCCACAGACAGGGTACCTTCCTACGAGCAGTACTTC
v_call: TRBV7-3; d_call: NA; j_call: TRBJ2-5; clone_size: NA; cdr3_aa: CASSLEGFGAQYF; cdr3_nt: TGTGCCAGCAGTTTAGAAGGCTTCGGGGCCCAGTACTTC
v_call: TRBV11-2; d_call: NA; j_call: TRBJ1-2; clone_size: NA; cdr3_aa: CASSFGDHYGYTF; cdr3_nt: TGTGCCAGCAGCTTCGGGGATCACTATGGCTACACCTTC
v_call: TRBV4-1; d_call: NA; j_call: TRBJ2-7; clone_size: once; cdr3_aa: CASSPSEGDYYEQYF; cdr3_nt: TGCGCCAGCAGCCCCTCCGAGGGGGACTACTACGAGCAGTACTTC
v_call: TRBV5-6; d_call: NA; j_call: TRBJ2-7; clone_size: NA; cdr3_aa: CASSLAGGAYEQYF; cdr3_nt: TGTGCCAGCAGCTTGGCTGGGGGCGCCTACGAGCAGTACTTC
v_call: TRBV27; d_call: NA; j_call: TRBJ1-4; clone_size: NA; cdr3_aa: CASSSTGSNEKLFF; cdr3_nt: TGTGCCAGCAGTTCTACAGGGAGTAATGAAAAACTGTTTTTT
v_call: TRBV7-2; d_call: NA; j_call: TRBJ1-4; clone_size: NA; cdr3_aa: CASSSEGLTNEKLFF; cdr3_nt: TGTGCCAGCAGCTCAGAGGGATTAACTAATGAAAAACTGTTTTTT
v_call: TRBV28; d_call: NA; j_call: TRBJ1-6; clone_size: NA; cdr3_aa: CASHDPTRSYNSPLHF; cdr3_nt: TGTGCCAGCCACGATCCGACACGCTCCTATAATTCACCCCTCCACTTT
v_call: TRBV28; d_call: TRBD1; j_call: TRBJ2-1; clone_size: NA; cdr3_aa: CASSSRQGNNEQFF; cdr3_nt: TGTGCCAGCAGTTCTAGACAGGGGAACAATGAGCAGTTCTTC
v_call: TRBV12-3/TRBV12-4; d_call: NA; j_call: TRBJ1-2; clone_size: NA; cdr3_aa: CASSLRVLPLCTF; cdr3_nt: TGTGCCAGCAGTTTGAGGGTTCTCCCTCTCTGCACCTTC
v_call: TRBV7-9; d_call: TRBD2; j_call: TRBJ2-1; clone_size: NA; cdr3_aa: CASSSALAGDFYNEQFF; cdr3_nt: TGTGCCAGCAGCTCTGCGCTAGCGGGCGATTTCTACAATGAGCAGTTCTTC
v_call: TRBV5-3; d_call: TRBD1; j_call: TRBJ2-7; clone_size: NA; cdr3_aa: CARSFGITGGADYEQYF; cdr3_nt: TGTGCCAGAAGCTTCGGAATAACAGGGGGCGCCGACTACGAGCAGTACTTC
v_call: TRBV28; d_call: TRBD1; j_call: TRBJ2-7; clone_size: NA; cdr3_aa: CASSGPSGQGSYEQYF; cdr3_nt: TGTGCCAGCAGTGGACCGTCGGGACAGGGATCCTACGAGCAGTACTTC